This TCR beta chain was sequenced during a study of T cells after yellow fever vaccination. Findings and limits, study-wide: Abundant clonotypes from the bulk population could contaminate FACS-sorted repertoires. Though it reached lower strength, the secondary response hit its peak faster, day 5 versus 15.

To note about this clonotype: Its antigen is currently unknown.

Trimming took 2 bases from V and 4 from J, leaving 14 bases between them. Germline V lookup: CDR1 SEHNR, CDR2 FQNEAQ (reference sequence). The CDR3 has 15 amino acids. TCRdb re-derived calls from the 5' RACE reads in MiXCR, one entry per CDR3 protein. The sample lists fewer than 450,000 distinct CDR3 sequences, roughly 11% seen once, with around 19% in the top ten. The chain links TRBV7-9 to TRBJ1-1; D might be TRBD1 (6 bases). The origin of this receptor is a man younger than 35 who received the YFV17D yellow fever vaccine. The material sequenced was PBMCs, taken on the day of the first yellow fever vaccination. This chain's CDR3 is CASSLPGAGGTEAFF. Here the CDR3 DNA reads TGTGCCAGCAGCTTACCAGGGGCCGGGGGCACTGAAGCTTTCTTT.